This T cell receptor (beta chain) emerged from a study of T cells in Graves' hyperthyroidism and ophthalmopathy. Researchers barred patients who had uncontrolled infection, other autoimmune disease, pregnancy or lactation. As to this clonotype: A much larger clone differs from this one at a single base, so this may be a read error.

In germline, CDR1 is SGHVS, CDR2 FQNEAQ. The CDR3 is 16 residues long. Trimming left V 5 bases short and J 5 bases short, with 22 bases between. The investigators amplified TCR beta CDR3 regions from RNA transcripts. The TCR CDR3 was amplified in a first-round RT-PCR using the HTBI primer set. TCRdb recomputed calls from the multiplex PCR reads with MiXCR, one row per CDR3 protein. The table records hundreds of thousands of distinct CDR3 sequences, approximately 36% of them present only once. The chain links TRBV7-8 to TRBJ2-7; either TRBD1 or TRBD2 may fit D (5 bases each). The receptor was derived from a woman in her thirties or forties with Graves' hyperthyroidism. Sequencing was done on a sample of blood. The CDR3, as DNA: TGTGCCAGCAGCCCAGGGTTCGCGGGCCCGGCGGACGAGCAGTACTTC. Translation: CASSPGFAGPADEQYF.